Shown below are 23 T cell receptor beta chains from a single sample sequenced in a study. TCRdb reprocessed the reads via MiXCR and lists one record per CDR3 protein. The sample records approximately 800 distinct CDR3 sequences, around 33% being singletons. Sequences were obtained from CD8+ T cells (not recorded whether cultured). The source is a female donor.

Only a few counts were recorded for this clonotype. V is TRBV19 and J is TRBJ2-3; D unclear. Trimming took off 7 bases at V and 0 bases at J, with 8 bases between the two ends. Germline V gene lookup returns CDR1 LNHDA and CDR2 SQIVND (reference sequence). The CDR3 is made up of 13 amino acids. As DNA, the CDR3 is TGTGCCAGTAATACTCGGAGCACAGATACGCAGTATTTT. Amino acids: CASNTRSTDTQYF. Variable domain in full (rest from reference TRBV19 and TRBJ2-3): DGGITQSPKYLFRKEGQNVTLSCEQNLNHDAMYWYRQDPGQGLRLIYYSQIVNDFQKGDIAEGYSVSREKKESFPLTVTSAQKNPTAFYLCASNTRSTDTQYFGPGTRLTVL.

Details on this clonotype: This clone may be a read error of a much larger clone one base away. J is TRBJ2-7 and V is TRBV19; no clear D. The CDR3 runs 13 residues. From germline, CDR1 is LNHDA and CDR2 SQIVND (reference sequence). CDR3 nucleotide sequence: TGTGCCGGTAGTATAAGGAGCTCCTACGGGCAGTACTTC. Translated: CAGSIRSSYGQYF.

The gene calls are TRBV27 and TRBJ1-1, with 7 nucleotides matching TRBD1. The length of the CDR3 is 14 residues. Germline CDR1 MNHEY, CDR2 SMNVEV (reference sequence). The ends lost 5 bases at V and 2 bases at J; junction bases unmatched: 5. CDR3 DNA: TGTGCCAGCAGTGCCGGGACAGAAAACACTGAAGCTTTCTTT. It translates to CASSAGTENTEAFF.

This clonotype is medium-sized. The CDR3 bases are TGTGCCAGTAGTTGGCGGTCTACCGGGGAGCTGTTTTTT. This translates into CASSWRSTGELFF. V usage is TRBV19 and J usage is TRBJ2-2; no firm D call. Germline V CDR1 and CDR2: LNHDA, SQIVND (reference sequence). The CDR3 consists of 13 residues. Trimming cost V 5 bases and J 5 bases, with 9 bases left between them.

In its sample, this clonotype is large. The rearrangement joins TRBV19 to TRBJ2-2; no reliable D call. The germline CDR1 and CDR2 sequences are LNHDA and SQIVND (reference sequence). CDR3 size: 13 residues. V was shortened by 5 bases and J by 6 bases, with 10 bases between the two germline ends. As DNA, the CDR3 is TGTGCCAGTAGTCCAAGGGCTGCCGGGGAGCTGTTTTTT. Translation: CASSPRAAGELFF.

Within the sample, this clonotype is large (0.1 to 1%). The chain employs TRBV19 and TRBJ2-3; D is possibly TRBD1 (6 bases). The CDR3 sequence is 13 residues long. In germline, CDR1 is LNHDA, CDR2 SQIVND (reference sequence). Trimming pared 2 bases from V and 4 bases from J, leaving 7 bases between. CDR3 nucleotides: TGTGCCAGTAGTATAAGGGGGTCAGATACGCAGTATTTT. Its protein is CASSIRGSDTQYF. Full variable domain (remainder filled in from reference TRBV19 and TRBJ2-3): DGGITQSPKYLFRKEGQNVTLSCEQNLNHDAMYWYRQDPGQGLRLIYYSQIVNDFQKGDIAEGYSVSREKKESFPLTVTSAQKNPTAFYLCASSIRGSDTQYFGPGTRLTVL.

As to this clonotype: A much larger clone differs from this one at a single base, so this may be a read error. The chain has TRBV19 and TRBJ2-3; D ambiguous. Germline V gene data show CDR1 as LNHDA and CDR2 as SQIVND (reference sequence). The CDR3 spans 13 residues. The CDR3 loop is CASSFISTDAQYF. The DNA of the CDR3 is TGTGCCAGTAGTTTCATTAGCACAGATGCGCAGTATTTT.

The sample holds a few counts of this clonotype. The chain links TRBV20-1 to TRBJ1-2, with TRBD1 matching over 8 bases. The V segment lost 3 bases and the J segment 3 bases; nucleotides outside the gene matches: 0. CDR3 length: 12 residues. Germline loops: CDR1 DFQATT, CDR2 SNEGSKA (reference sequence). CDR3 in amino acids: CSARDRDYGYTF. CDR3 bases: TGCAGTGCTAGGGACAGGGACTATGGCTACACCTTC.

Comments on this clonotype: A much larger clone differs from this one at a single base, so this may be a read error. The genes are TRBV19 and TRBJ2-1; D is unclear. Germline V lookup: CDR1 LNHDA, CDR2 SQIVND (reference sequence). The CDR3 spans 15 residues. In DNA form, the CDR3 reads TGTGCCAGTAGTATAGTACACGTCTCCTACAATGAGCATTTCTTC. Translation gives CASSIVHVSYNEHFF.

Points on this clonotype: This may arise from a read error, as a much more abundant clone is one base away. The chain links TRBV12-3 or TRBV12-4 to TRBJ2-5; 7 bases are a match to TRBD2. This CDR3 has 13 residues. V shed 6 bases, J shed 6 bases, and the junction held 7 bases outside the gene matches. The CDR3 bases are TGTGCCAGCAGGATGGCTAGCGGAAAGACCCAGTACTTC. Protein: CASRMASGKTQYF.

Comments on this clonotype: This could be a read error, since a much larger clone is one nucleotide away. The rearrangement uses TRBV19 and TRBJ1-1; D is unclear. CDR3 length: 14 amino acids. Trimming cost V 6 bases and J 4 bases, with 15 bases left between them. The germline CDR1 and CDR2 sequences are LNHDA and SQIVND (reference sequence). The CDR3 here is CASSKTIGSTEAFF. The DNA for the CDR3 is TGTGCCAGTAGCAAAACAATAGGGAGCACTGAAGCTTTCTTT. Supplemented by reference TRBV19 and TRBJ1-1, the full variable domain reads DGGITQSPKYLFRKEGQNVTLSCEQNLNHDAMYWYRQDPGQGLRLIYYSQIVNDFQKGDIAEGYSVSREKKESFPLTVTSAQKNPTAFYLCASSKTIGSTEAFFGQGTRLTVV.

This chain connects TRBV19 to TRBJ2-1, with a tentative D call TRBD1 (5 bases). This CDR3 region has 14 residues. Trimming shortened V by 5 bases and J by 12 bases, and 20 bases separated the two germline ends. CDR1 is LNHDA and CDR2 is SQIVND in the germline V gene (reference sequence). The CDR3 nucleotides are TGTGCCAGTAGTTTTATAGCAGGGATGGATGGGCAGTTCTTC. It is translated as CASSFIAGMDGQFF. Complete variable domain (other parts from reference TRBV19 and TRBJ2-1): DGGITQSPKYLFRKEGQNVTLSCEQNLNHDAMYWYRQDPGQGLRLIYYSQIVNDFQKGDIAEGYSVSREKKESFPLTVTSAQKNPTAFYLCASSFIAGMDGQFFGPGTRLTVL.

This clonotype is medium-sized (0.01 to 0.1%) within its sample. This chain links TRBV19 with TRBJ2-3; D gene unclear. Germline assignment: CDR1 LNHDA and CDR2 SQIVND (reference sequence). The CDR3 is 13 residues long. V gave up 3 bases and J gave up 5 bases, with 9 bases separating them. CDR3 nucleotide sequence: TGTGCCAGTAGTATGCGATCTGGAGATACGCAGTATTTT. Encoded protein: CASSMRSGDTQYF.

Of note for this clonotype: At one end, the junction sequence differs from germline, possibly due to a read error. The J gene is TRBJ2-3, the V gene TRBV19; D is unresolved. Germline CDR1 and CDR2: LNHDA and SQIVND (reference sequence). The CDR3 contains 13 residues. The CDR3 DNA reads TGTGCCAGTAGTCTGAGATCCACAGATATGCAGTATTTT. Its translation is CASSLRSTDMQYF.

This clonotype is medium-sized in the sample. The junction departs from the called germline gene at one end, perhaps through a read error. This chain links TRBV19 with TRBJ2-3; possibly TRBD1 for D (5 bases). There are 13 residues in the CDR3. Germline loops: CDR1 LNHDA, CDR2 SQIVND (reference sequence). The CDR3 region has the DNA TGTGCCAGTAGCCTCAGGAGCACAGGTACGCAGTATTTT. This translates into CASSLRSTGTQYF.

By proportion, this clonotype is medium-sized (0.01 to 0.1%). The chain joins TRBV6-9 to TRBJ2-2; TRBD2 matches 8 bases. CDR1 is MNHGY, CDR2 SVAAGI, per germline. The CDR3 has 21 residues. The J segment lost 0 bases and the V segment lost 6 bases, leaving 21 bases of the junction unmatched. CDR3 region: CASRPHVPPLAGPANTGELFF. For the CDR3, the DNA is TGTGCCAGCAGACCTCACGTCCCCCCTCTAGCGGGCCCCGCGAACACCGGGGAGCTGTTTTTT.

This clonotype counts as large. V is TRBV4-2 and J is TRBJ2-2; 10 bases map to TRBD1. Germline V lookup: CDR1 LGHNA, CDR2 YNFKEQ. V shed 0 bases and J 5 bases; nucleotides not matched to a gene: 3. The CDR3 extends over 16 amino acids. The CDR3 nucleotides read TGTGCCAGCAGCCAAGATGGACAGGGGGAAACCGGGGAGCTGTTTTTT. Residues: CASSQDGQGETGELFF.

Relative to its sample, this clonotype is medium-sized. The chain links TRBV19 to TRBJ2-1; D may match TRBD1 or TRBD2 (6 bases each). The length of the CDR3 is 15 residues. V was pared by 3 bases and J by 7 bases, with 16 bases between. Per germline, CDR1 LNHDA and CDR2 SQIVND (reference sequence). CDR3 region: CASSIFGGGRNEQFF. CDR3 DNA: TGTGCCAGTAGTATCTTTGGAGGGGGTAGGAATGAGCAGTTCTTC.

To note about this clonotype: A read error may account for a junction end that differs from germline. This chain links TRBV19 with TRBJ2-2; a possible D gene is TRBD2 (5 bases). This CDR3 comprises 13 residues. Per germline, CDR1 LNHDA and CDR2 SQIVND (reference sequence). The CDR3 loop reads CASSGWSAGEPFF. The CDR3 nucleotides are TGTGCCAGTAGTGGGTGGAGCGCCGGGGAGCCGTTTTTT.

This clonotype has more than one count but fewer than ten. One end of the junction does not line up with germline, which may come from a read error. V usage is TRBV19 and J usage is TRBJ2-3; D not certain. Germline assignment: CDR1 LNHDA and CDR2 SQIVND (reference sequence). This CDR3 has 13 residues. The CDR3 nucleotides read TGTGCCAGTAGCCTCCGAAGCACAGATGCGCAGTATTTT. It translates to CASSLRSTDAQYF.

Note on this clonotype: Germline is not matched at one junction end, which may reflect a read error. This chain joins TRBV19 and TRBJ2-2; the D is unclear. The CDR3 extends over 13 amino acids. Germline CDR1 and CDR2: LNHDA and SQIVND (reference sequence). CDR3 DNA sequence: TGTGCCAGTAGTACTACCCCCACCGAGGAGCTGTTTTTT. Its translation: CASSTTPTEELFF.

Sample share makes this clonotype medium-sized. V and J are TRBV5-1 and TRBJ2-5; the match to TRBD1 covers 9 bases. The CDR3 extends over 15 amino acids. The V and J ends lost 0 bases and 4 bases, in that order; junction bases with no gene match: 4. Germline V gives CDR1 SGHRS, CDR2 YFSETQ. CDR3 in DNA: TGCGCCAGCAGCTTGGCCCCGGACAGGGGAGAGACCCAGTACTTC. Residues: CASSLAPDRGETQYF.

In its sample, this clonotype is medium-sized (0.01 to 0.1%). This may be a read error: a much more frequent sequence differs by one nucleotide. The CDR3 spells CASSSRSSEPQYF. CDR3 nucleotide sequence: TGTGCCAGTAGTTCCCGCTCATCAGAGCCCCAGTATTTT. The chain combines TRBV19 with TRBJ1-5; D gene ambiguous. The DNA end lines up better with TRBJ2-3; the J call may be wrong. The CDR3 totals 13 residues. Germline V lookup: CDR1 LNHDA, CDR2 SQIVND (reference sequence).